These 9 T cell receptor beta chains share one sample of origin, sequenced in a study of T cells in Graves' hyperthyroidism and ophthalmopathy. The source material, RNA transcripts, was used to amplify TCR beta CDR3 regions. The primer set for the first-round RT-PCR of the TCR CDR3 was HTBI. Each CDR3 protein gets one entry after TCRdb re-called the multiplex PCR reads with MiXCR. The repertoire has a few hundred thousand distinct CDR3 sequences, 21% of them found once; the top ten carry over 40%. Sample: blood. The receptors were sampled from a woman aged 45-59 years with Graves' hyperthyroidism.

This clonotype has ten or more counts. J is TRBJ1-1 and V is TRBV3-1; D gene uncertain. The CDR3 totals 14 residues. The V gene lost 1 base and the J gene lost 4 bases, with 10 bases spanning the gap. Germline values: CDR1 LGHDT, CDR2 YNNKEL (reference sequence). CDR3 residues: CASSQGSGSTEAFF. CDR3 in DNA: TGTGCCAGCAGCCAAGGGTCGGGGAGCACTGAAGCTTTCTTT.

This clonotype was counted at least ten times. The chain uses TRBV3-1 and TRBJ1-4; tentatively, D is TRBD1 (6 bases). Per the germline V gene, CDR1 is LGHDT and CDR2 is YNNKEL (reference sequence). CDR3 length: 16 amino acids. V was cut by 1 base and J by 3 bases, with 12 bases left in between. CDR3 DNA: TGTGCCAGCAGCCAAGGCACAGGGTTGTCTAATGAAAAACTGTTTTTT. This sequence encodes CASSQGTGLSNEKLFF.

This clonotype was detected only once. A much larger clone differs by one base, so this may be a read error. The missing conserved phenylalanine or tryptophan at the end of this CDR3 makes a read error likely. V is TRBV6-1 and J is TRBJ1-2, with D possibly matching TRBD1 (6 bases). The CDR3 spans 13 residues. Germline CDR1 MNHNS, CDR2 SASEGT. Trimming left V 6 bases short and J 6 bases short, with 14 bases between. The DNA for the CDR3 is TGTGCCAGCAGACCCACAGGGCTCCATGGCTACACCCTC. Its protein product is CASRPTGLHGYTL.

This clonotype was detected many times. The genes are TRBV7-9 and TRBJ1-2; D might be TRBD1 (6 bases). The V gene's germline CDR1 is SEHNR and CDR2 FQNEAQ (reference sequence). The CDR3 length is 12 residues. V was trimmed by 3 bases and J by 8 bases, leaving 10 bases between them. Written as DNA, the CDR3 is TGTGCCAGCAGCTTCAACAGGGCCGGCTACACCTTC. This translates into CASSFNRAGYTF.

In this sample, this clonotype turned up many times. This chain links TRBV28 with TRBJ2-5; 8 nucleotides agree with TRBD2. CDR3 length: 14 amino acids. The germline V gene has CDR1 MDHEN and CDR2 SYDVKM. V was clipped by 6 bases and J by 7 bases; unmatched bases: 10. This chain's CDR3 is CASSIGTSRATQYF. CDR3 DNA: TGTGCCAGCAGCATTGGGACTAGTAGAGCGACCCAGTACTTC.

This clonotype was recorded at least ten times. The V and J genes are TRBV20-1 and TRBJ2-1, with 10 positions matching TRBD2. The CDR3 runs to 13 residues. With 4 bases clipped from V and 7 bases from J, the junction kept 4 bases outside the gene matches. Germline loops: CDR1 DFQATT, CDR2 SNEGSKA (reference sequence). CDR3 in amino acids: CSATGLAENEQFF. The CDR3 nucleotides read TGCAGTGCTACCGGACTAGCGGAAAATGAGCAGTTCTTC.

The chain combines TRBV27 with TRBJ2-3; D uncertain. The germline V and J ends were trimmed by 1 base and 0 bases, with 8 bases remaining between them. The CDR3 contains 15 residues. CDR1 and CDR2 (germline): MNHEY, SMNVEV (reference sequence). This CDR3 is CASSLFLRSTDTQYF. The CDR3 DNA follows: TGTGCCAGCAGTTTATTTCTGCGGAGCACAGATACGCAGTATTTT.

In its sample, this clonotype was seen many times. CDR3 in DNA: TGCAGTGGCGCCCCAAAAGCGGGGAATATCTTCCTCGAGACCCAGTACTTC. It specifies CSGAPKAGNIFLETQYF. This sequence joins TRBV20-1 and TRBJ2-5, with TRBD2 matching over 7 bases. The CDR3 extends over 17 amino acids. The junction had 22 bases not matched to a gene; V was cut back by 7 bases and J by 5 bases. Germline V gene data show CDR1 as DFQATT and CDR2 as SNEGSKA (reference sequence).

This clonotype was counted many times. This chain links TRBV5-1 with TRBJ2-1, with TRBD2 identical over 9 bases. CDR1 is SGHRS and CDR2 is YFSETQ in the germline V gene. This CDR3 is 18 amino acids long. V dropped 0 bases and J dropped 7; count of bases not matched to a gene: 14. Here the CDR3 DNA reads TGCGCCAGCAGCTTGGTTCCTGCGGGGGGGCGACTGTTTAATGAGCAGTTCTTC. Amino acid sequence: CASSLVPAGGRLFNEQFF.